This T cell receptor (beta chain) came from a study of early T cells in non-severe SARS-CoV-2 infection. Study background: With bulk RNA from unsorted whole blood as input, sequencing yielded unpaired chains. Notes on the study in general: Matching with VDJdb favored anti-spike CD8 responses (missing private and CD4 specificities).

There are 15 residues in the CDR3. Germline CDR1 MNHNS, CDR2 SASEGT. The V end lost 7 bases, the J end lost 5 bases, and 15 bases lay between the germline ends. The table lists this clonotype with many counts. Its antigen remains unidentified. Unique molecular identifiers were affixed to single, distinct cDNA molecules. TCRdb re-called the 5' RACE reads with MiXCR, one entry per CDR3 protein. Of 65,000 to 90,000 distinct CDR3 sequences listed, about 12% are singletons. The material sequenced was whole blood. The source of this sequence is an adult who was a healthcare worker with PCR-confirmed SARS-CoV-2 infection or an uninfected control (not recorded which). The V and J genes are TRBV6-1 and TRBJ1-6; D is ambiguous. CDR3 residues: CASTENPADNSPLHF. As DNA, the CDR3 is TGTGCCAGCACTGAGAATCCAGCAGATAATTCACCCCTCCACTTT.